This TCR beta chain emerged from a study of early T cells in non-severe SARS-CoV-2 infection. In regard to this clonotype: What it recognizes is unknown.

General study results and limits: A preference for anti-spike CD8 responses marked VDJdb matching, which missed private and CD4 specificities.

V was pared by 1 base and J by 0 bases, with 6 bases between. This CDR3 contains 14 residues. Germline lookup yields CDR1 SGHTA and CDR2 FQGNSA. TCRdb re-called the 5' RACE reads through MiXCR, storing one row per CDR3 protein. In the table there are more than 50,000 distinct CDR3 sequences, around 8.4% of which are singletons. The sequence came from an adult who was a healthcare worker with PCR-confirmed SARS-CoV-2 infection or an uninfected control (not recorded which). Source material: whole blood. The chain is built from TRBV7-2 and TRBJ1-2; unclear D gene. As DNA, the CDR3 is TGTGCCAGCAGCTTAGGGGGTGCTAACTATGGCTACACCTTC. Its protein product is CASSLGGANYGYTF.